The present T cell receptor (beta chain) was sequenced within a study of metastatic and nonmetastatic thyroid tumors. Across the study: Peripheral blood and tumor or nodule samples from malignant and benign thyroid patients were compared. Study-wide points: Benign nodules were reported to have significantly lower TCR beta diversity than malignant thyroid tumors, in blood and tumor.

The V segment lost 0 bases and the J segment 8 bases; nucleotides outside the gene matches: 6. Germline CDR1 reads LGHNA; CDR2 reads YNFKEQ. This CDR3 region has 16 residues. Under the authors' procedure: Clinicopathological groups of papillary thyroid cancer showed CDR3 differences that were used to build a distant-metastasis classifier. TCRdb called clones again from the PCR reads with MiXCR. The V and J calls follow TCRdb's processing rather than the paper's. The sample has some 33,000 clones; about a sixth are singletons. Many counts were recorded for this clone. Antigen specificity is unknown. Every patient was untreated before thyroid surgery.

Sequences were obtained from blood. V usage is TRBV4-2 and J usage is TRBJ2-1, with 11 bases identical to TRBD2. This clonotype was sampled from a female donor with papillary thyroid cancer or a benign thyroid nodule (not recorded which). Some clones in this sample may be carry-over from other donors' samples. CDR3 protein: CASSQEGSGGADEQFF. The CDR3 DNA sequence: TGTGCCAGCAGCCAAGAGGGTAGCGGGGGGGCCGATGAGCAGTTCTTC.